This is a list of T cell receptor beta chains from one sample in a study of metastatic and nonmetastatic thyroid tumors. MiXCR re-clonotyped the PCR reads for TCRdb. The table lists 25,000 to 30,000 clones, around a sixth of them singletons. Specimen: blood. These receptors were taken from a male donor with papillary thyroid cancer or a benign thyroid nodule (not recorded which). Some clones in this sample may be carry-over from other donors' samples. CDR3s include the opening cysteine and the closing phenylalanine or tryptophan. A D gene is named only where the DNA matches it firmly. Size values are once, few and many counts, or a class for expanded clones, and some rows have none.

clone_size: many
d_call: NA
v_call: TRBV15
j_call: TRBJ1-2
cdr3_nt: TGTGCCACCAGCACCTCACTCGAGTGGGAGTATGGCTACACCTTC
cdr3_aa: CATSTSLEWEYGYTF

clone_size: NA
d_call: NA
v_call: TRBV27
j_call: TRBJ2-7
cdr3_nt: TGTGCCAGCAGTACAGGATCAGGGCCAGGGTTCGAGCAGTACTTC
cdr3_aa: CASSTGSGPGFEQYF

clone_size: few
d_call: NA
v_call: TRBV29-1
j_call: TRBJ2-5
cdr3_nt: TGCAGCGTCGGGGATGGCGGGACCCAGTACTTC
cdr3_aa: CSVGDGGTQYF

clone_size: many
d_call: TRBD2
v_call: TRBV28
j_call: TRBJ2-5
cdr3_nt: TGTGCCAGCAGTTTAACCCCTAGCGGGAAGGAGACCCAGTACTTC
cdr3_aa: CASSLTPSGKETQYF

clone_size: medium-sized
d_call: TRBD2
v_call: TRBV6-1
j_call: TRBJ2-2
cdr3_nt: TGTGCCAGCAGCCTCCACAGCGGGAAGTTGGCCGGGGAGCTGTTTTTT
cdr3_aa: CASSLHSGKLAGELFF

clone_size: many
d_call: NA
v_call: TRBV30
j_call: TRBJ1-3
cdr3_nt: TGTGCCTGGAGTGTGGGGTTGGGAAACACCATATATTTT
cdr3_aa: CAWSVGLGNTIYF

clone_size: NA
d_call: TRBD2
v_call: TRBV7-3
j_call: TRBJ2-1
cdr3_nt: TGTGCCAGCAGCCGGGGACTAGCGGGAAAGAATGAGCAGTTCTTC
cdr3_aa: CASSRGLAGKNEQFF

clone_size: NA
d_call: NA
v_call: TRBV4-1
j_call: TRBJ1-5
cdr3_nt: TGCGCCAGCAGCCAAGTTCCAGGGAGCAATCAGCCCCAGCATTTT
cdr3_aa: CASSQVPGSNQPQHF

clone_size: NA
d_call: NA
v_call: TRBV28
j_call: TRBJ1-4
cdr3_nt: TGTGCCAGCAGTCTTCAGTACAGACTCACGGGGGAAAAGCTGTTTTTT
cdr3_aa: CASSLQYRLTGEKLFF

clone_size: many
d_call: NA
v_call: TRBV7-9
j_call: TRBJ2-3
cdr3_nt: TGTGCCAGCAGCTTAGCCCACAGGGGCACAGATACGCAGTATTTT
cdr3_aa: CASSLAHRGTDTQYF

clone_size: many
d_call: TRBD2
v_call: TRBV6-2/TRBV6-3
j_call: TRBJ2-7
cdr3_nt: TGTGCCAGCAGTTACGGGCCCAAGGCGGGACTAGCGGGAGATCCCGCCGAGCAGTACTTC
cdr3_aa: CASSYGPKAGLAGDPAEQYF

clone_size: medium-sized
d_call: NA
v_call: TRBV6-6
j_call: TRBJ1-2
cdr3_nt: TGTGCCAGCAGTTACGGATTGGGCGGGGACTATGGCTACACCTTC
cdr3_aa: CASSYGLGGDYGYTF

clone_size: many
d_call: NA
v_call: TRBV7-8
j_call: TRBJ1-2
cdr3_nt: TGTGCCAGCAGCTCTCGGGGGGGAAAATGGGACCGCTACACCTTC
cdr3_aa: CASSSRGGKWDRYTF

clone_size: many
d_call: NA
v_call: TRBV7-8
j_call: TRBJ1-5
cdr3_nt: TGTGCCAGCAGCTTGGGAGGGGGAACAGCGCCCCAGCATTTT
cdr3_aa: CASSLGGGTAPQHF

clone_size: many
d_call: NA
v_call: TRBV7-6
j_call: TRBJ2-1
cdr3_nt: TGTGCCAGCAGCTTAGTAGATGAGCAGTTCTTC
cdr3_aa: CASSLVDEQFF

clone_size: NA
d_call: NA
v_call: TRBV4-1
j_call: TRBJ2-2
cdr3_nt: TGCGCCAGCAGCCAAGACCTTACCGGGGAGCTGTTTTTT
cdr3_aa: CASSQDLTGELFF

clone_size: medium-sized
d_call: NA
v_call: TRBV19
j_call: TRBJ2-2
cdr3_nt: TGTGCCAGTAGTATAGGAGGCGGGGAGCTGTTTTTT
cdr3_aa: CASSIGGGELFF

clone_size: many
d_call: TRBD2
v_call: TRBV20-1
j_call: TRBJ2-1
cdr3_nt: TGCAGTGCAGGGACTAGGAGGTACAATGAGCAGTTCTTC
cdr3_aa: CSAGTRRYNEQFF

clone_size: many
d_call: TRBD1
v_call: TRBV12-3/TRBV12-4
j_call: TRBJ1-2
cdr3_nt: TGTGCCAGCAGTGCGACAGGGGTCGGCTACACCTTC
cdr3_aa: CASSATGVGYTF

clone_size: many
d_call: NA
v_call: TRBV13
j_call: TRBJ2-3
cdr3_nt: TGTGCCAGCAGCTTTAGCGGAGAGAGAGGCACAGATACGCAGTATTTT
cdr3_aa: CASSFSGERGTDTQYF